This passage covers 8 T cell receptor beta chains from one sample sequenced in a study of blood T cell repertoires in COVID-19. Data came from immunoSEQ multiplex PCR; TCRdb stores just in-frame clones and leaves some out. The data contain over 100,000 clones, approximately 80% of them singletons. Sequencing input: peripheral blood. The receptors were sampled from a woman aged 70 to 79 with acute or convalescent COVID-19.

The rearrangement uses TRBV9 and TRBJ2-3; 10 nucleotides match TRBD2. Trimming cost V 2 bases and J 2 bases; bases outside gene matches: 5. Per the germline V gene, CDR1 is SGDLS and CDR2 is YYNGEE. The CDR3 spans 16 residues. CDR3 DNA sequence: TGTGCCAGCAGCGTTCTAAGCGGGGGGGCCACAGATACGCAGTATTTT. Protein sequence: CASSVLSGGATDTQYF.

The chain carries TRBV7-8 and TRBJ2-3, with 9 bases that match TRBD1. The germline CDR1 and CDR2 sequences are SGHVS and FQNEAQ. This CDR3 is 14 amino acids long. V shed 1 base and J 5 bases; nucleotides not matched to a gene: 1. The CDR3 is CASSLGDRVDTQYF. In nucleotides, the CDR3 is TGTGCCAGCAGCTTAGGGGACAGGGTAGATACGCAGTATTTT.

The J gene is TRBJ1-4, the V gene TRBV18, with D maybe TRBD1 (5 bases). The CDR3 length is 14 residues. CDR1 and CDR2 (germline): KGHSH, LQKENI. V lost 2 bases to trimming and J lost 5 bases, with 9 bases between them. The CDR3 bases are TGTGCCAGCTCACCAGAGACAGAAAATGAAAAACTGTTTTTT. This encodes CASSPETENEKLFF.

The chain employs TRBV6-5 and TRBJ1-2, with 7 bases fitting TRBD1. The CDR3 extends over 14 amino acids. The J segment lost 4 bases and the V segment lost 6 bases, leaving 8 bases of the junction unmatched. Germline V gene lookup returns CDR1 MNHEY and CDR2 SVGAGI. CDR3 sequence: CASRRAGTAYGYTF. The CDR3 DNA reads TGTGCCAGCAGGAGAGCCGGGACAGCCTATGGCTACACCTTC.

V usage is TRBV29-1 and J usage is TRBJ2-3; a weak D match, TRBD1 (5 bases). The V gene's germline CDR1 is SQVTM and CDR2 ANQGSEA. Between the trimmed V and J ends, which lost 3 bases and 5 bases, there was a span of 9 bases. The CDR3 covers 12 residues. The CDR3 DNA follows: TGCAGCGTTGAGCCAGGGCTAGATACGCAGTATTTT. This translates into CSVEPGLDTQYF.

The J gene is TRBJ2-7, the V gene TRBV6-6, with D perhaps matching TRBD2 (6 bases). From germline, CDR1 is MNHNY and CDR2 SVGAGI (reference sequence). The CDR3 length is 13 residues. The V and J ends lost 4 bases and 0 bases respectively, with 7 bases between them. Written as DNA, the CDR3 is TGTGCCAGCAGTTCGACTAGCTCCTACGAGCAGTACTTC. This encodes CASSSTSSYEQYF.

The chain couples TRBV11-3 to TRBJ2-1; 8 nucleotides match TRBD2. The CDR3 sequence is 14 residues long. V trimming: 5 bases; J trimming: 3 bases; junction bases outside the gene matches: 3. Germline values: CDR1 SGHNT, CDR2 YENEEA. The chain's CDR3 is CASSRGGNYNEQFF. The DNA of the CDR3 is TGTGCCAGCAGCCGGGGGGGGAACTACAATGAGCAGTTCTTC.

The rearrangement joins TRBV11-3 to TRBJ2-1; 8 positions agree with TRBD2. The CDR3 is 15 amino acids. Germline V lookup: CDR1 SGHNT, CDR2 YENEEA. Trimming at V came to 1 base and at J to 7 bases, leaving 6 bases not matched to a gene. The CDR3 DNA reads as TGTGCCAGCAGCTTAGGAAGTGCTAGCGGGAATGAGCAGTTCTTC. This sequence encodes CASSLGSASGNEQFF.